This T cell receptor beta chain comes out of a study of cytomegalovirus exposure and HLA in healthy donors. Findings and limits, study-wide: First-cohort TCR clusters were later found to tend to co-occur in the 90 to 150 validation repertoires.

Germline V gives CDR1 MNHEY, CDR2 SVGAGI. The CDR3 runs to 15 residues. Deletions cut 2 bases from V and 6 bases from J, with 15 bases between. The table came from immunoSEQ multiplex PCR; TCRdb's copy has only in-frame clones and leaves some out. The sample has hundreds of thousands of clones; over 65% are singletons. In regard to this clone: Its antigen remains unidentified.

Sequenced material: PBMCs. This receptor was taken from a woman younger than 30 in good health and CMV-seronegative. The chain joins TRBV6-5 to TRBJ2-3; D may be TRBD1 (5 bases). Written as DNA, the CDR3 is TGTGCCAGCAGTTACATCGGACACGTTCTGGATACGCAGTATTTT. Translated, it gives CASSYIGHVLDTQYF.